A single sample gave rise to the 16 T cell receptor beta chains below, sequenced in a study of control samples from healthy donors and cancer patients. The protocol was immunoSEQ multiplex PCR, while the TCRdb copy is restricted to in-frame clones and leaves out a portion. The table shows some 220,000 clones, with 85% to 95% occurring only once. The source material was blood. These receptors came from a man between 45 and 60 years old in good health.

The chain couples TRBV19 to TRBJ1-6, with D perhaps matching TRBD1 (5 bases). CDR1 is LNHDA and CDR2 is SQIVND in the germline V gene (reference sequence). The CDR3 consists of 15 residues. V was clipped by 4 bases and J by 2 bases, with 9 bases between them. CDR3 DNA: TGTGCCAGTAGTACCTCCAGGGCCTATAATTCACCCCTCCACTTT. It specifies CASSTSRAYNSPLHF.

This sequence joins TRBV5-1 and TRBJ2-3; the match to TRBD2 covers 13 bases. Per germline, CDR1 SGHRS and CDR2 YFSETQ. This CDR3 region has 15 residues. J lost 5 bases, V lost 4 bases, and 4 bases had no gene match. For the CDR3, the DNA is TGCGCCAGCAGCCCTGGACTAGCGGGGGAAGATACGCAGTATTTT. Amino acid sequence: CASSPGLAGEDTQYF.

This chain links TRBV18 with TRBJ2-7; 8 nucleotides align to TRBD1. With V trimmed by 8 bases and J by 1 base, 10 bases remained unmatched. The germline gives CDR1 KGHSH, CDR2 LQKENI. The CDR3 runs to 15 residues. The CDR3 is CASTEGQARSYEQYF. The CDR3 coding sequence is TGTGCCAGCACCGAGGGACAGGCTAGGTCCTACGAGCAGTACTTC. Variable domain in full (rest from reference TRBV18 and TRBJ2-7): NAGVMQNPRHLVRRRGQEARLRCSPMKGHSHVYWYRQLPEEGLKFMVYLQKENIIDESGMPKERFSAEFPKEGPSILRIQQVVRGDSAAYFCASTEGQARSYEQYFGPGTRLTVT.

The chain couples TRBV15 to TRBJ1-6, with D perhaps matching TRBD1 (5 bases). The germline V gene encodes CDR1 LNHNV and CDR2 YYDKDF (reference sequence). The CDR3 is made up of 14 amino acids. Trimming shortened V by 3 bases and J by 8 bases, and 11 bases separated the two germline ends. The DNA for the CDR3 is TGTGCCACCAGCAGGGGGCCAGCAGATTCACCCCTCCACTTT. As protein: CATSRGPADSPLHF. The full variable domain, completed using reference TRBV15 and TRBJ1-6, is DAMVIQNPRYQVTQFGKPVTLSCSQTLNHNVMYWYQQKSSQAPKLLFHYYDKDFNNEADTPDNFQSRRPNTSFCFLDIRSPGLGDTAMYLCATSRGPADSPLHFGNGTRLTVT.

The chain employs TRBV28 and TRBJ2-6, with D perhaps matching TRBD2 (6 bases). Germline V gives CDR1 MDHEN, CDR2 SYDVKM. CDR3 length equals 15 residues. V lost 7 bases and J lost 2, with 12 bases in between. This CDR3 is CASTVWGAGANVLTF. CDR3 bases: TGTGCCAGCACCGTATGGGGGGCTGGGGCCAACGTCCTGACTTTC. The full variable domain, completed using reference TRBV28 and TRBJ2-6, is DVKVTQSSRYLVKRTGEKVFLECVQDMDHENMFWYRQDPGLGLRLIYFSYDVKMKEKGDIPEGYSVSREKKERFSLILESASTNQTSMYLCASTVWGAGANVLTFGAGSRLTVL.

The genes are TRBV15 and TRBJ2-6; D unclear. Trimming pared 5 bases from V and 8 bases from J, leaving 10 bases between. CDR1 and CDR2 (germline): LNHNV, YYDKDF (reference sequence). This CDR3 region has 13 residues. The CDR3 loop is CATSGYLPNVLTF. The CDR3 region has the DNA TGTGCCACCAGCGGGTACCTCCCCAACGTCCTGACTTTC.

In the case of this clone: The same CDR3 arises from other DNA sequences in this sample as well. The rearrangement joins TRBV5-1 to TRBJ1-1, with D unclear. The CDR3 is made up of 14 amino acids. CDR1 is SGHRS, CDR2 YFSETQ, per germline. The germline V and J ends were trimmed by 0 bases and 0 bases, with 6 bases remaining between them. In DNA form, the CDR3 reads TGCGCCAGCAGCTTGGCAGGTATGAACACTGAAGCTTTCTTT. Translating gives CASSLAGMNTEAFF.

A single count supports this clone. The chain has TRBV6-1 and TRBJ2-7; no definite D call. This CDR3 has 14 residues. Trimming removed 5 bases at V and 1 base at J, with 12 bases between. CDR1 is MNHNS, CDR2 SASEGT, per germline. The CDR3 nucleotides are TGTGCCAGCAGTTCCCAGTACGTATCCTACGAGCAGTACTTC. This sequence encodes CASSSQYVSYEQYF.

The chain recombines TRBV29-1 with TRBJ2-1, with D possibly matching TRBD1 (5 bases). The CDR3 spans 13 residues. The V gene lost 5 bases and the J gene lost 0 bases, with 8 bases spanning the gap. CDR1 is SQVTM and CDR2 is ANQGSEA in the germline V gene. CDR3 in DNA: TGCAGCGTTCGAGACAGCTCCTACAATGAGCAGTTCTTC. This gives the protein CSVRDSSYNEQFF.

The chain is built from TRBV6-2 or TRBV6-3 and TRBJ1-4; D is possibly TRBD1 (5 bases). The CDR3 runs to 15 residues. Trimming removed 5 bases at V and 0 bases at J, with 10 bases between. CDR1 and CDR2 (germline): MNHEY, SVGEGT. The CDR3 is CASSRQLATNEKLFF. CDR3 sequence (DNA): TGTGCCAGCAGTCGACAGCTCGCAACTAATGAAAAACTGTTTTTT.

V and J are TRBV6-5 and TRBJ2-7; the D call may be TRBD1 or TRBD2 (6 bases each). V was clipped by 7 bases and J by 1 base, with 14 bases between them. The CDR3 runs 14 residues. Germline loops: CDR1 MNHEY, CDR2 SVGAGI. CDR3 coding DNA: TGTGCCAGCAACTCTGGGGGGACATCCTACGAGCAGTACTTC. Translation: CASNSGGTSYEQYF.

The chain joins TRBV6-6 to TRBJ1-3, with a possible D match to TRBD1 (5 bases). The germline V gene encodes CDR1 MNHNY and CDR2 SVGAGI (reference sequence). CDR3 length: 15 amino acids. V was clipped by 4 bases and J by 2 bases, with 12 bases between them. Here the CDR3 reads CASSSQVAPGNTIYF. The CDR3 DNA is TGTGCCAGCAGTTCACAGGTGGCTCCTGGAAACACCATATATTTT.

This chain joins TRBV6-5 and TRBJ1-3; maybe TRBD1 (6 bases). Looked up from germline, CDR1 is MNHEY and CDR2 is SVGAGI. The germline V and J ends were trimmed by 6 bases and 3 bases, with 12 bases remaining between them. The CDR3 loop spans 14 amino acids. The CDR3 loop is CASRDSHYGNTIYF. DNA for the CDR3: TGTGCCAGCAGGGACAGTCACTATGGAAACACCATATATTTT.

V and J are TRBV27 and TRBJ2-7, with D perhaps TRBD1 or TRBD2 (6 bases each). The V gene's germline CDR1 is MNHEY and CDR2 SMNVEV (reference sequence). The V end was cut by 2 bases, the J end by 2 bases, with 13 bases between. The CDR3 runs 15 residues. In DNA form, the CDR3 reads TGTGCCAGCAGTTTAAGGTGGGGGGCCGCCTACGAGCAGTACTTC. The encoded protein is CASSLRWGAAYEQYF.

This chain joins TRBV24-1 and TRBJ2-1, with D possibly called TRBD1 or TRBD2 (5 bases each). Germline V gene data show CDR1 as KGHDR and CDR2 as SFDVKD. CDR3 size: 17 residues. Trimming cost V 0 bases and J 0 bases, with 11 bases left between them. This CDR3 is CATSDLGGKGSYNEQFF. In nucleotides, the CDR3 is TGTGCCACCAGTGATTTGGGGGGAAAAGGCTCCTACAATGAGCAGTTCTTC.

The J gene is TRBJ1-1, the V gene TRBV7-2; TRBD1 is a possible D gene (5 bases). CDR3 length: 14 amino acids. Trimming took 3 bases from V and 5 from J, leaving 13 bases between them. The germline V gene has CDR1 SGHTA and CDR2 FQGNSA. The CDR3: CASSFSWGVTEAFF. The CDR3 DNA follows: TGTGCCAGCAGCTTCTCGTGGGGGGTGACTGAAGCTTTCTTT.